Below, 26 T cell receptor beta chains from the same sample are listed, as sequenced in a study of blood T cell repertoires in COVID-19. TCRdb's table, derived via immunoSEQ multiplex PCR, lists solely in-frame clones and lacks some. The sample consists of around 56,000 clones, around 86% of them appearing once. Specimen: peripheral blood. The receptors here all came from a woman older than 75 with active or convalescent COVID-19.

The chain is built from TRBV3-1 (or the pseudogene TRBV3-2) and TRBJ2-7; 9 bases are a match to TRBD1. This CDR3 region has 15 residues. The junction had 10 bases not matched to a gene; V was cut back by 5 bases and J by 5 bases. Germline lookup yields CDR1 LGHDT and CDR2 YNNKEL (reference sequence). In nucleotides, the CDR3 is TGTGCCAGCAGCTTCCGGGACAGGGTATACAACGAGCAGTACTTC. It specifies CASSFRDRVYNEQYF.

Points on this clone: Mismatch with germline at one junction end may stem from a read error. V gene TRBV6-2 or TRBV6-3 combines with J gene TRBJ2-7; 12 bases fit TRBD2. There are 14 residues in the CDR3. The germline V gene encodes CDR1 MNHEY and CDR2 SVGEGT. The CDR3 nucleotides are TGTGCCAGCAGTTCCGGGACTAGCGGGTCGCGGGGGCACTTC. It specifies CASSSGTSGSRGHF.

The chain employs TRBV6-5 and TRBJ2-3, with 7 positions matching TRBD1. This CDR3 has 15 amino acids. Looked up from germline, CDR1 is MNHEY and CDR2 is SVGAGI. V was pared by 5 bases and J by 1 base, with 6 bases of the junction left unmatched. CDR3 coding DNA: TGTGCCAGCAGTCTACAGGGGTTGGGCACAGATACGCAGTATTTT. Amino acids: CASSLQGLGTDTQYF.

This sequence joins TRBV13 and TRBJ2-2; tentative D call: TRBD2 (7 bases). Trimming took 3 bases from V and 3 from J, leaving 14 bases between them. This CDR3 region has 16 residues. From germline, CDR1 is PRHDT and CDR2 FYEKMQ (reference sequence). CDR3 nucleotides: TGTGCCAGCAGCTTCTTTCCGGGGGGCGACACCGGGGAGCTGTTTTTT. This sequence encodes CASSFFPGGDTGELFF. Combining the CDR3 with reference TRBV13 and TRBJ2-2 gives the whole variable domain AAGVIQSPRHLIKEKRETATLKCYPIPRHDTVYWYQQGPGQDPQFLISFYEKMQSDKGSIPDRFSAQQFSDYHSELNMSSLELGDSALYFCASSFFPGGDTGELFFGEGSRLTVL.

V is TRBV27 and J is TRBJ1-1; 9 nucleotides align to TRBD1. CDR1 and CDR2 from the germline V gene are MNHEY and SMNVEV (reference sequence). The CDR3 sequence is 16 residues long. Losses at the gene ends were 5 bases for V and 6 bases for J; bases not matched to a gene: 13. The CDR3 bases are TGTGCCAGCAGTGGGGTTGGGGTGACAGGGGGGGCTGAAGCTTTCTTT. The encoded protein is CASSGVGVTGGAEAFF.

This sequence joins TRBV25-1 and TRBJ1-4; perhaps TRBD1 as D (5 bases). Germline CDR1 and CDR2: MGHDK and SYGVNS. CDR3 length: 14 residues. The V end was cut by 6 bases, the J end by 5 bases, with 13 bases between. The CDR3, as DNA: TGTGCCAGCAGACAATCTCACAGGAATGAAAAACTGTTTTTT. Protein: CASRQSHRNEKLFF. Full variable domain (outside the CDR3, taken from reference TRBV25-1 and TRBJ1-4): EADIYQTPRYLVIGTGKKITLECSQTMGHDKMYWYQQDPGMELHLIHYSYGVNSTEKGDLSSESTVSRIRTEHFPLTLESARPSHTSQYLCASRQSHRNEKLFFGSGTQLSVL.

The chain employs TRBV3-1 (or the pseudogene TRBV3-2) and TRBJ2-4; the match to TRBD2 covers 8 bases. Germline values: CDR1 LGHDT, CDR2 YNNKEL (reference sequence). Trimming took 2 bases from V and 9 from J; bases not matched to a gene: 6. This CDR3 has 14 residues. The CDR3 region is CASSQRGGRAIQYF. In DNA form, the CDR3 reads TGTGCCAGCAGCCAACGGGGGGGCCGGGCCATTCAGTACTTC.

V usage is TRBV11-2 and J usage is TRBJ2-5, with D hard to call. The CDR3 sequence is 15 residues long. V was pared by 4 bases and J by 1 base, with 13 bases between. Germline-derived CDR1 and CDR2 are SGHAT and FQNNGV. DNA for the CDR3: TGTGCCAGCAGCTCTAACCCAGGTTCCCAAGAGACCCAGTACTTC. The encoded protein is CASSSNPGSQETQYF.

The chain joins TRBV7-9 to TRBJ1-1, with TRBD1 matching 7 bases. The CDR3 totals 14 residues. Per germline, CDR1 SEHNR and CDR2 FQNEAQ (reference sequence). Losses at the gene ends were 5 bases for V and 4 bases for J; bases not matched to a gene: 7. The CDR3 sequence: CASSRQGVATEAFF. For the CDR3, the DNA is TGTGCCAGCAGCCGTCAGGGGGTGGCCACTGAAGCTTTCTTT. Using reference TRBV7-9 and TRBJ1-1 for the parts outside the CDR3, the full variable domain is DTGVSQNPRHKITKRGQNVTFRCDPISEHNRLYWYRQTLGQGPEFLTYFQNEAQLEKSRLLSDRFSAERPKGSFSTLEIQRTEQGDSAMYLCASSRQGVATEAFFGQGTRLTVV.

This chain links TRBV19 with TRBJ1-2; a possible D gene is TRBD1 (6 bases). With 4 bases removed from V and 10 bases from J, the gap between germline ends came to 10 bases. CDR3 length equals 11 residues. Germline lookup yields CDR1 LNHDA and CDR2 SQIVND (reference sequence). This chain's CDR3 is CASSTTGNYTF. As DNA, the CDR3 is TGTGCCAGTAGTACGACAGGCAACTACACCTTC. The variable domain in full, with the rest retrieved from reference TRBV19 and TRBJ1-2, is DGGITQSPKYLFRKEGQNVTLSCEQNLNHDAMYWYRQDPGQGLRLIYYSQIVNDFQKGDIAEGYSVSREKKESFPLTVTSAQKNPTAFYLCASSTTGNYTFGSGTRLTVV.

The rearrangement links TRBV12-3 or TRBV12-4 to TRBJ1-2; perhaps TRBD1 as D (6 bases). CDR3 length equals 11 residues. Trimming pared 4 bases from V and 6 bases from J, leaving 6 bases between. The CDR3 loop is CASSYRDGYTF. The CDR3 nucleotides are TGTGCCAGCAGTTACAGGGATGGCTACACCTTC.

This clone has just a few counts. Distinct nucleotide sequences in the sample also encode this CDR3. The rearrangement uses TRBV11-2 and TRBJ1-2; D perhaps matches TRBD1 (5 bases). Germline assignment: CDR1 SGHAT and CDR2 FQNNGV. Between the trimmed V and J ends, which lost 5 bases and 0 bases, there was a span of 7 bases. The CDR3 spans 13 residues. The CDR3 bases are TGTGCCAGCAGCCTACAGGCTAACTATGGCTACACCTTC. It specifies CASSLQANYGYTF. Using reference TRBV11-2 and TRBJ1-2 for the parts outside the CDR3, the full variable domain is EAGVAQSPRYKIIEKRQSVAFWCNPISGHATLYWYQQILGQGPKLLIQFQNNGVVDDSQLPKDRFSAERLKGVDSTLKIQPAKLEDSAVYLCASSLQANYGYTFGSGTRLTVV.

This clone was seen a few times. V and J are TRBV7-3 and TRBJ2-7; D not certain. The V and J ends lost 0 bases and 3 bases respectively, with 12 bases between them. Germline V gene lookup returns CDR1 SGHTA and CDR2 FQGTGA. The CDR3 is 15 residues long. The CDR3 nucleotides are TGTGCCAGCAGCTTAACTGGCTCGCAATACTACGAGCAGTACTTC. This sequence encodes CASSLTGSQYYEQYF.

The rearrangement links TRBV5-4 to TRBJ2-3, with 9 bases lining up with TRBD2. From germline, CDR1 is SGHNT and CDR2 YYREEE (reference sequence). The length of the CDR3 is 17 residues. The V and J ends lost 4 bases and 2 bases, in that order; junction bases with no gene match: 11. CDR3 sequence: CASSPTRSGGYTDTQYF. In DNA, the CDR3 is TGTGCCAGCAGCCCGACTCGTAGCGGGGGCTACACAGATACGCAGTATTTT. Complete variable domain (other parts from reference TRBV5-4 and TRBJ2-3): ETGVTQSPTHLIKTRGQQVTLRCSSQSGHNTVSWYQQALGQGPQFIFQYYREEENGRGNFPPRFSGLQFPNYSSELNVNALELDDSALYLCASSPTRSGGYTDTQYFGPGTRLTVL.

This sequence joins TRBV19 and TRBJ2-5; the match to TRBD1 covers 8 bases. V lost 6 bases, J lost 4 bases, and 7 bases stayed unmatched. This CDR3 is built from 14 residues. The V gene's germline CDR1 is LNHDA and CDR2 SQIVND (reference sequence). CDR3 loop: CASRAGGKRETQYF. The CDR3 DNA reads TGTGCCAGTAGAGCAGGGGGCAAGCGAGAGACCCAGTACTTC.

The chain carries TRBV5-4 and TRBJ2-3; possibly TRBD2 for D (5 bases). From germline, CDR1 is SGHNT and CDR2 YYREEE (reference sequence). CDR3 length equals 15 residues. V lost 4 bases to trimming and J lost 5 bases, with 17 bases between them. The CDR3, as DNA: TGTGCCAGCAGCCCCGGACTCGTTAGCCAAGATACGCAGTATTTT. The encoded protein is CASSPGLVSQDTQYF. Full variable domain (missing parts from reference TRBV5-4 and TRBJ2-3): ETGVTQSPTHLIKTRGQQVTLRCSSQSGHNTVSWYQQALGQGPQFIFQYYREEENGRGNFPPRFSGLQFPNYSSELNVNALELDDSALYLCASSPGLVSQDTQYFGPGTRLTVL.

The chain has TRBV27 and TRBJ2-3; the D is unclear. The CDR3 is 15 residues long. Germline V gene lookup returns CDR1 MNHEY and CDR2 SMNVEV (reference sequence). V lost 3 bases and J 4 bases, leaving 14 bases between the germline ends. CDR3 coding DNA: TGTGCCAGCAGTTTCTACGGTCTCTCGGCAGATACGCAGTATTTT. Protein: CASSFYGLSADTQYF.

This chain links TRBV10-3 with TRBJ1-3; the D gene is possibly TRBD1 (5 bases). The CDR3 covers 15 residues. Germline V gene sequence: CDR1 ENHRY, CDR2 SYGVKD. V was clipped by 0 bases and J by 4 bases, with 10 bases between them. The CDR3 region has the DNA TGTGCCATCAGTGAGTCCGGAGGGGCCGGAAACACCATATATTTT. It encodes CAISESGGAGNTIYF.

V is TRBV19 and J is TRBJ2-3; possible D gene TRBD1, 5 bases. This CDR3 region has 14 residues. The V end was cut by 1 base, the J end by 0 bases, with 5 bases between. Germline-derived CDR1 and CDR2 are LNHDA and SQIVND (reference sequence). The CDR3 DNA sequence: TGTGCCAGTAGTATAGGACAGAGCACAGATACGCAGTATTTT. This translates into CASSIGQSTDTQYF.

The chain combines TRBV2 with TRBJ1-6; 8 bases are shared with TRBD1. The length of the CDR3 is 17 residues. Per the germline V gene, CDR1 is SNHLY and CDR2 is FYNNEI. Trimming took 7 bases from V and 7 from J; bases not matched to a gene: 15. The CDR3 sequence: CASNEEQGALKNSPLHF. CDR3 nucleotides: TGTGCCAGCAATGAGGAGCAGGGGGCTCTTAAGAATTCACCCCTCCACTTT.

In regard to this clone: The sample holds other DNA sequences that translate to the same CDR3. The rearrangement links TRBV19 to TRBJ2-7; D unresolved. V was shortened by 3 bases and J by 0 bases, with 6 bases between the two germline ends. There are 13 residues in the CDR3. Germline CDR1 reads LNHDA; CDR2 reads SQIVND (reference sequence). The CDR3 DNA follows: TGTGCCAGTAGTATGGCAGGCTCCTACGAGCAGTACTTC. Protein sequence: CASSMAGSYEQYF.

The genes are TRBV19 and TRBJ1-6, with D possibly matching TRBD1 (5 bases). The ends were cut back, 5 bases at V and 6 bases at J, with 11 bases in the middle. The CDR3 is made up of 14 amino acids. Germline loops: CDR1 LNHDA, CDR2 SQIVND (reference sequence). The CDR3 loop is CASSVSGLNSPLHF. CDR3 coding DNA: TGTGCCAGTAGTGTCTCAGGGCTTAATTCACCCCTCCACTTT.

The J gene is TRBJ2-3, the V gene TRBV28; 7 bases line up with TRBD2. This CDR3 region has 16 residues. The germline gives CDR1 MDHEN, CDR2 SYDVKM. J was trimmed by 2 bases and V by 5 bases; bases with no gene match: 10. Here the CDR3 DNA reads TGTGCCAGCAGTCCCTGGGGGGGTACGAACACAGATACGCAGTATTTT. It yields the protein CASSPWGGTNTDTQYF. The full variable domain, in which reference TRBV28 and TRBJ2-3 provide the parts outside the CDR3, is DVKVTQSSRYLVKRTGEKVFLECVQDMDHENMFWYRQDPGLGLRLIYFSYDVKMKEKGDIPEGYSVSREKKERFSLILESASTNQTSMYLCASSPWGGTNTDTQYFGPGTRLTVL.

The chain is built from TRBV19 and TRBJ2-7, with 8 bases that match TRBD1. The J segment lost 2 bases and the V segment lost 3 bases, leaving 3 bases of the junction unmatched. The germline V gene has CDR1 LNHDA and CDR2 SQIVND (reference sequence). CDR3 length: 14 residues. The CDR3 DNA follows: TGTGCCAGTAGTATTCGGACAGGGACCTACGAGCAGTACTTC. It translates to CASSIRTGTYEQYF.

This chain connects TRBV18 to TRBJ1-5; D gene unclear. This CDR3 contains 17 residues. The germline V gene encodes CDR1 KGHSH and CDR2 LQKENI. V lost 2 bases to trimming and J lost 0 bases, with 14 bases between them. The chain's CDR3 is CASSPFRSQNSNQPQHF. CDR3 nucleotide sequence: TGTGCCAGCTCACCATTTCGTTCGCAGAATAGCAATCAGCCCCAGCATTTT. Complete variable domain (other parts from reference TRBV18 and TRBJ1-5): NAGVMQNPRHLVRRRGQEARLRCSPMKGHSHVYWYRQLPEEGLKFMVYLQKENIIDESGMPKERFSAEFPKEGPSILRIQQVVRGDSAAYFCASSPFRSQNSNQPQHFGDGTRLSIL.

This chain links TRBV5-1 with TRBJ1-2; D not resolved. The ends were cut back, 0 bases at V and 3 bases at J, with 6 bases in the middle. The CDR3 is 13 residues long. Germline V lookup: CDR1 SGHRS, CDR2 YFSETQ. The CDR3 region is CASSLDSYYGYTF. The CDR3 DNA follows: TGCGCCAGCAGCTTGGACAGCTACTATGGCTACACCTTC.